This T cell receptor (beta chain) was profiled in a study of blood T cell repertoires in COVID-19. Study-wide context: The analysed material was cDNA or gDNA that came from T cells, B-cell-depleted T cells, or PBMCs.

Sequencing was performed with immunoSEQ multiplex PCR; in TCRdb, only in-frame clones are kept and a portion is missing. Among a few hundred thousand clones listed, over 80% were seen once. The CDR3 length is 13 residues. The V and J ends lost 3 bases and 6 bases respectively, with 12 bases between them. Germline values: CDR1 PRHDT, CDR2 FYEKMQ (reference sequence). The study counted Cohort 3 donors as recovered given two negative PCRs, clearance, or symptom resolution. The sequence was collected from a woman aged 18-29 years who had recovered from COVID-19. The chain uses TRBV13 and TRBJ2-7; D remains ambiguous. The sequenced material came from PBMCs or T cells enriched from blood (not recorded which). The CDR3 bases are TGTGCCAGCAGCTTCGAAACCTCTAGCGAGCAGTACTTC. Amino acid sequence: CASSFETSSEQYF. Complete variable domain (other parts from reference TRBV13 and TRBJ2-7): AAGVIQSPRHLIKEKRETATLKCYPIPRHDTVYWYQQGPGQDPQFLISFYEKMQSDKGSIPDRFSAQQFSDYHSELNMSSLELGDSALYFCASSFETSSEQYFGPGTRLTVT.